The TCR beta chain described here comes from a study of T-cell reconstitution after alpha-beta-depleted transplantation in children. Germline CDR1 MNHEY, CDR2 SVGAGI. Trimming took off 7 bases at V and 7 bases at J, with 13 bases between the two ends. The CDR3 consists of 12 residues. This clonotype was counted at least ten times. Preparation of the TCRbeta library involved a method that used unique molecular identifiers. TCRdb ran MiXCR on the PCR reads and lists one entry per CDR3 protein. The table has almost 500,000 distinct CDR3 sequences, about 11% seen once. The chain joins TRBV6-5 to TRBJ1-2; D unclear. The sequencing used PBMCs, collected before TCRalphabeta/CD19-depleted stem cell transplant. This TCR was recovered from a child aged 2 to 10 with inherited bone marrow failure, due to receive a stem cell transplant. Here the CDR3 DNA reads TGTGCCAGCATGAGGCCGGCGGGTGGCTACACCTTC. Amino acids: CASMRPAGGYTF.